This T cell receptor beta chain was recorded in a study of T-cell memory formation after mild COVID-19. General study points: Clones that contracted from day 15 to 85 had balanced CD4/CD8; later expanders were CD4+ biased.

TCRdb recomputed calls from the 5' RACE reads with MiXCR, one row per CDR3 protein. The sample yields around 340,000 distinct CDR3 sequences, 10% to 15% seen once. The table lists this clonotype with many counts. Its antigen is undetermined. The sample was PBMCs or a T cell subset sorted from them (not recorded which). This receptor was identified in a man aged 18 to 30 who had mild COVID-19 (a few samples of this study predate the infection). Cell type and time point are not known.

CDR3 in DNA: TGCGCCAGCAGCTGGCCGGGCGGGGAGCTGTTTTTT. It specifies CASSWPGGELFF. This chain connects TRBV5-1 to TRBJ2-2; D is undetermined. The length of the CDR3 is 12 residues. Germline V gene sequence: CDR1 SGHRS, CDR2 YFSETQ. V lost 3 bases and J 7 bases, leaving 7 bases between the germline ends. The variable domain in full, completed from reference TRBV5-1 and TRBJ2-2, reads KAGVTQTPRYLIKTRGQQVTLSCSPISGHRSVSWYQQTPGQGLQFLFEYFSETQRNKGNFPGRFSGRQFSNSRSEMNVSTLELGDSALYLCASSWPGGELFFGEGSRLTVL.